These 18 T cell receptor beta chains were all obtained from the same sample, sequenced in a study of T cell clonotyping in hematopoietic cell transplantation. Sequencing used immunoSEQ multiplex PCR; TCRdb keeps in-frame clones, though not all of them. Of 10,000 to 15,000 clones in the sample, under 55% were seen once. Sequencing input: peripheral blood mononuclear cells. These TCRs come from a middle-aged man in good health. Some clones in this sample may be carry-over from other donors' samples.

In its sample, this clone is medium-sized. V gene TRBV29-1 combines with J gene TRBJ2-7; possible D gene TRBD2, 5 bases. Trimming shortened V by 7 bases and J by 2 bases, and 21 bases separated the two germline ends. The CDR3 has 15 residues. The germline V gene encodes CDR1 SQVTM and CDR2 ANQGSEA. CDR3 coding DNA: TGCAGCGCGGACTCCGGGGAGACGAACCCCTACGAGCAGTACTTC. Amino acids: CSADSGETNPYEQYF.

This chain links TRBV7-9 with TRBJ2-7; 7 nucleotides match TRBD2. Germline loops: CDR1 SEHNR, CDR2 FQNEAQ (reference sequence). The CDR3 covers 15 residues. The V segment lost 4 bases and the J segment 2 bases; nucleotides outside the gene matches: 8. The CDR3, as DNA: TGTGCCAGCAGCTCGGAGGGGCTAGCGGCCTACGAGCAGTACTTC. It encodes CASSSEGLAAYEQYF.

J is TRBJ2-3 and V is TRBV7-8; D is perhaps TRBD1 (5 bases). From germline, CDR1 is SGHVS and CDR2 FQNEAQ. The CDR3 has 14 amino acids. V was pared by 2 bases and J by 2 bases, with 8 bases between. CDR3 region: CASSLNRLTDTQYF. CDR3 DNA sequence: TGTGCCAGCAGCTTAAACAGGCTCACAGATACGCAGTATTTT.

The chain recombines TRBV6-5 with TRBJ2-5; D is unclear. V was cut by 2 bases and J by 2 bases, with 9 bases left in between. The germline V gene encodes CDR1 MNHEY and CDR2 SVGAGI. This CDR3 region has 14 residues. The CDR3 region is CASSYLGTQETQYF. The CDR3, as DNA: TGTGCCAGCAGTTACCTCGGTACGCAAGAGACCCAGTACTTC.

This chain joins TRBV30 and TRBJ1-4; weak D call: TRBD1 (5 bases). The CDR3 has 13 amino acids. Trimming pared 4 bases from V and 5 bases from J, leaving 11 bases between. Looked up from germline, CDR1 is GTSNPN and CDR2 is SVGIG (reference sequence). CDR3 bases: TGTGCCTGGAACCAAGGGGAGAATGAAAAACTGTTTTTT. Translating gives CAWNQGENEKLFF.

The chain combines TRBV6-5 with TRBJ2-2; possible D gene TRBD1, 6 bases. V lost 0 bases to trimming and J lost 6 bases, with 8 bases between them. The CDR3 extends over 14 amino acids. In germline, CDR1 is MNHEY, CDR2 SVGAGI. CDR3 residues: CASSYSTGPGELFF. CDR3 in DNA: TGTGCCAGCAGTTACTCGACAGGTCCCGGGGAGCTGTTTTTT.

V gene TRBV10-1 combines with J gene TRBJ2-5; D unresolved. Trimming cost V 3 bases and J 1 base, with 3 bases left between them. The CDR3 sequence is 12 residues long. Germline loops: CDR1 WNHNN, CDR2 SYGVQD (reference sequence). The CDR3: CASSDPQETQYF. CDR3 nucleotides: TGCGCCAGCAGTGACCCCCAAGAGACCCAGTACTTC.

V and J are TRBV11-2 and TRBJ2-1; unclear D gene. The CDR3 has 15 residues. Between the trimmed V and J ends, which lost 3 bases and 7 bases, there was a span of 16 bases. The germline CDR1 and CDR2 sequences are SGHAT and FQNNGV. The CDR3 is CASSFLKNIQNEQFF. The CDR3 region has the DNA TGTGCCAGCAGCTTCCTCAAGAACATTCAGAATGAGCAGTTCTTC.

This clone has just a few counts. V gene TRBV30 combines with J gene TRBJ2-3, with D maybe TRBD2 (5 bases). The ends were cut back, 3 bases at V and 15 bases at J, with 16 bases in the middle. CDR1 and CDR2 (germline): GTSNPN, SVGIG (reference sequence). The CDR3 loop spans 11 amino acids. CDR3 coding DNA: TGTGCCTGGAGCCCAAACGCGGGCTTATATTTT. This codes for CAWSPNAGLYF. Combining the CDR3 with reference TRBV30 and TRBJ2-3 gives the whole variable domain SQTIHQWPATLVQPVGSPLSLECTVEGTSNPNLYWYRQAAGRGLQLLFYSVGIGQISSEVPQNLSASRPQDRQFILSSKKLLLSDSGFYLCAWSPNAGLYFGPGTRLTVL.

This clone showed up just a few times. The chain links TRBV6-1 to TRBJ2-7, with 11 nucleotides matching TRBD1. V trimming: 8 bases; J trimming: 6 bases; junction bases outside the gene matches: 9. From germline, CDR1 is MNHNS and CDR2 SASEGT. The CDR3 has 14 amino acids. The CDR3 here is CASGDGQGASEQYF. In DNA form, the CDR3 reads TGTGCCAGCGGGGACGGACAGGGGGCATCCGAGCAGTACTTC.

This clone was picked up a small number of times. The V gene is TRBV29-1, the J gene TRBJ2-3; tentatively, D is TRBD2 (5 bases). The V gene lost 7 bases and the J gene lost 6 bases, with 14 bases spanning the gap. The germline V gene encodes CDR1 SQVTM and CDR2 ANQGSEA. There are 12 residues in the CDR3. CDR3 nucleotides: TGCAGCGGAGAGAGGGTCGGCGATACGCAGTATTTT. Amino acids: CSGERVGDTQYF.

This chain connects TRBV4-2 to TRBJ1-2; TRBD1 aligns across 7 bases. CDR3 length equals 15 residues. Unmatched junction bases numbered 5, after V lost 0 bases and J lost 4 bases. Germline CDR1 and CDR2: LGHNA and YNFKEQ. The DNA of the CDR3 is TGTGCCAGCAGCCAAGAGAGGGACAGAGTCTATGGCTACACCTTC. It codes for CASSQERDRVYGYTF.

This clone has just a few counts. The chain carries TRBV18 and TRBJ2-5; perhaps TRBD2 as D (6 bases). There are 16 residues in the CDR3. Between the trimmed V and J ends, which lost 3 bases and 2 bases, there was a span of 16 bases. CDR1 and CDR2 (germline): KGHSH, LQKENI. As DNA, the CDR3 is TGTGCCAGCTCACCCCGGACCCATGGGGGGCAAGAGACCCAGTACTTC. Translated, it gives CASSPRTHGGQETQYF.

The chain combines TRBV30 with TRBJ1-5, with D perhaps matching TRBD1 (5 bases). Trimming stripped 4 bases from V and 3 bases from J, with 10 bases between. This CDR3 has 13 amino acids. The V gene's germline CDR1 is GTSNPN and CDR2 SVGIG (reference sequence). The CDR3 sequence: CAWTGMANQPQHF. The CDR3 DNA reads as TGTGCCTGGACAGGGATGGCCAATCAGCCCCAGCATTTT.

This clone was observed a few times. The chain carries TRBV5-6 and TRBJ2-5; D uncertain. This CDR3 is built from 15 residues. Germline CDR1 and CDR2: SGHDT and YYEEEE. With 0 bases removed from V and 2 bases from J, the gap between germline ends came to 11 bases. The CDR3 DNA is TGTGCCAGCAGCTTGGCACAGCGCAAACAAGAGACCCAGTACTTC. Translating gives CASSLAQRKQETQYF. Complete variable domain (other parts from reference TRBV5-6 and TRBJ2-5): DAGVTQSPTHLIKTRGQQVTLRCSPKSGHDTVSWYQQALGQGPQFIFQYYEEEERQRGNFPDRFSGHQFPNYSSELNVNALLLGDSALYLCASSLAQRKQETQYFGPGTRLLVL.

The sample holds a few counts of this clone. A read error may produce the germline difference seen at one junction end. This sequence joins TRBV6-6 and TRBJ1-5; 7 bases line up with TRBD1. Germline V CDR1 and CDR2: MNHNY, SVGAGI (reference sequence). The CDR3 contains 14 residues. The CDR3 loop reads CTSRGGWGNQPQHF. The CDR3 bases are TGTACCAGCAGAGGGGGCTGGGGCAATCAGCCCCAGCATTTT.

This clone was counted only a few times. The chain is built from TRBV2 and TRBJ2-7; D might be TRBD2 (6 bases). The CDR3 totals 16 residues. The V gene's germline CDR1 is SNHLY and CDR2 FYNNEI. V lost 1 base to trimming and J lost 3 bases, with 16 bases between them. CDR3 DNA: TGTGCCAGCAGTGAAGAGGGACTCTTTGGTAGCTACGAGCAGTACTTC. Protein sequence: CASSEEGLFGSYEQYF.

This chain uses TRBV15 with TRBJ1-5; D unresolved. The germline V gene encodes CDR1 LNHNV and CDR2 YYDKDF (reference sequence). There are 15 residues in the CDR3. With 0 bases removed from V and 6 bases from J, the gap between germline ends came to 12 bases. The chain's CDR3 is CATSRDLGVGQPQHF. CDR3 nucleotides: TGTGCCACCAGCAGAGATCTCGGGGTTGGTCAGCCCCAGCATTTT.